This TCR beta chain originates from a study of T-cell reconstitution after alpha-beta-depleted transplantation in children. A few counts support this clonotype. The antigen is unknown. TCRbeta library construction was performed incorporating unique molecular identifiers. TCRdb processed the PCR reads anew with MiXCR; each CDR3 protein has one entry. The sample lists 900,000 or so distinct CDR3 sequences; about 15% were seen once. Whole-study findings and limits: Surviving recipient T cells and intrathymic progenitors accounted for some patients' high TCRbeta diversity at day 60.

This CDR3 comprises 15 residues. The V gene end was trimmed by 5 bases and the J gene end by 5 bases; junction bases not matched to a gene: 10. The sequencing here drew on PBMCs, mostly from graft donor cells, taken 360 days after TCRalphabeta/CD19-depleted stem cell transplant. The J gene is TRBJ2-5, the V gene TRBV12-3 or TRBV12-4; 8 nucleotides match TRBD2. The receptor's source is a male patient younger than 18 who had a stem cell transplant for acute lymphoblastic leukemia, so the T cells may come from the graft donor. The DNA for the CDR3 is TGTGCCAGCAGTCCCGACCGGACTAGCAGGGAGACCCAGTACTTC. It translates to CASSPDRTSRETQYF.